This record covers a single TCR beta chain. This CDR3 contains 15 residues. V dropped 1 base and J dropped 2 bases, with 11 bases sitting between them. Germline V gene sequence: CDR1 LGHDT, CDR2 YNNKEL (reference sequence). MiXCR, applied by TCRdb to the RT-PCR reads, yields one record per CDR3 protein. The repertoire consists of around 700,000 distinct CDR3 sequences, with 14% occurring once and the leading ten covering roughly 4%. The J gene is TRBJ2-5, the V gene TRBV3-1; possible D gene TRBD2, 6 bases. The sequencing sample was made of memory CD4+ T cells from blood. This TCR derives from a female donor in good health, serving as a healthy control. CDR3 protein: CASSQVRGPQETQYF. The CDR3 DNA is TGTGCCAGCAGCCAAGTGCGGGGACCTCAAGAGACCCAGTACTTC.